A single sample is the source of the 21 T cell receptor beta chains below, sequenced in a study of blood T cell repertoires in COVID-19. Sequencing was performed with immunoSEQ multiplex PCR; in TCRdb, only in-frame clones are kept and a portion is missing. The table has around 370,000 clones, 88% seen once. The sequenced material came from peripheral blood. Receptors originate from a woman aged 65 to 85 with COVID-19, enrolled during active disease.

This clone was picked up one time. The genes are TRBV6-5 and TRBJ1-2; D is unclear. With 6 bases removed from V and 7 bases from J, the gap between germline ends came to 9 bases. Germline V CDR1 and CDR2: MNHEY, SVGAGI. The CDR3 is made up of 11 amino acids. CDR3 DNA sequence: TGTGCCAGCAGCAGGTTGGGTGGCTACACCTTC. Amino acids: CASSRLGGYTF.

This clone was counted a few times. The V call is TRBV12-3 or TRBV12-4, the J call TRBJ2-3; D call uncertain. The CDR3 sequence is 12 residues long. The germline V and J ends were trimmed by 6 bases and 3 bases, with 7 bases remaining between them. The CDR3 loop is CASRSSTDTQYF. CDR3 DNA sequence: TGTGCCAGCAGATCCTCTACAGATACGCAGTATTTT.

This clone showed up just a few times. The chain recombines TRBV12-3 or TRBV12-4 with TRBJ1-2; D uncertain. V was cut by 2 bases and J by 2 bases, with 6 bases left in between. The CDR3 covers 13 residues. CDR3 protein: CASSLILNYGYTF. For the CDR3, the DNA is TGTGCCAGCAGTTTAATACTGAACTATGGCTACACCTTC.

The chain carries TRBV7-9 and TRBJ1-2; 8 nucleotides align to TRBD1. J lost 9 bases, V lost 6 bases, and 6 bases had no gene match. CDR1 and CDR2 (germline): SEHNR, FQNEAQ (reference sequence). CDR3 length: 12 amino acids. In DNA form, the CDR3 reads TGTGCCAGCAGTCTCGGACAGGGAAGCTACACCTTC. It encodes CASSLGQGSYTF.

The count of this clone is one. The chain uses TRBV12-5 and TRBJ2-6; perhaps TRBD1 as D (6 bases). CDR1 and CDR2 (germline): LGHNT, FRNRAP. V was clipped by 1 base and J by 4 bases, with 11 bases between them. This CDR3 has 16 residues. The chain's CDR3 is CASGLGDRTGANVLTF. The CDR3 bases are TGTGCTAGTGGTTTGGGCGACAGGACCGGGGCCAACGTCCTGACTTTC.

The J gene is TRBJ1-5, the V gene TRBV7-8; D is ambiguous. The germline V and J ends were trimmed by 2 bases and 0 bases, with 8 bases remaining between them. Germline values: CDR1 SGHVS, CDR2 FQNEAQ. This CDR3 spans 15 amino acids. The chain's CDR3 is CASSLTGNSNQPQHF. In nucleotides, the CDR3 is TGTGCCAGCAGCTTAACCGGGAATAGCAATCAGCCCCAGCATTTT.

The chain is built from TRBV5-4 and TRBJ1-2, with 7 bases matching TRBD1. Germline CDR1 and CDR2: SGHNT and YYREEE (reference sequence). Trimming at V came to 4 bases and at J to 0 bases, leaving 15 bases not matched to a gene. The length of the CDR3 is 18 residues. The CDR3 spells CASSPPGTAQGANYGYTF. Here the CDR3 DNA reads TGTGCCAGCAGCCCGCCCGGGACAGCCCAAGGAGCTAACTATGGCTACACCTTC.

The chain is built from TRBV24-1 and TRBJ2-5; 8 nucleotides line up with TRBD2. The CDR3 loop spans 15 amino acids. Germline V gene sequence: CDR1 KGHDR, CDR2 SFDVKD. V was pared by 2 bases and J by 5 bases, with 6 bases of the junction left unmatched. The CDR3 nucleotides are TGTGCCACCAGTGATTCAGCGGGGGCGGGGGAGACCCAGTACTTC. Amino acids: CATSDSAGAGETQYF.

The gene calls are TRBV25-1 and TRBJ1-1; weak D call: TRBD1 (5 bases). This CDR3 region has 14 residues. V shed 3 bases and J shed 5 bases, with 13 bases lying between them. Per germline, CDR1 MGHDK and CDR2 SYGVNS. CDR3 loop: CASSDPSGVTEAFF. CDR3 DNA: TGTGCCAGCAGTGACCCCTCGGGGGTGACTGAAGCTTTCTTT.

J is TRBJ1-4 and V is TRBV6-1, with 7 bases that match TRBD1. The CDR3 has 17 amino acids. With 3 bases clipped from V and 0 bases from J, the junction kept 7 bases outside the gene matches. Looked up from germline, CDR1 is MNHNS and CDR2 is SASEGT. The CDR3 bases are TGTGCCAGCAGTGATCCAGGGGGAAGTACAACTAATGAAAAACTGTTTTTT. It translates to CASSDPGGSTTNEKLFF.

The count of this clone is one. The chain joins TRBV10-3 to TRBJ2-7; 12 nucleotides match TRBD2. The CDR3 is 14 amino acids. The J segment lost 6 bases and the V segment lost 6 bases, leaving 6 bases of the junction unmatched. Germline assignment: CDR1 ENHRY and CDR2 SYGVKD. The CDR3: CAISLAGGRGEQYF. The CDR3 bases are TGTGCCATCAGCCTAGCGGGGGGGCGAGGCGAGCAGTACTTC.

V usage is TRBV28 and J usage is TRBJ2-7; 9 bases map to TRBD1. CDR3 length: 15 amino acids. With V trimmed by 5 bases and J by 3 bases, 8 bases remained unmatched. The germline V gene encodes CDR1 MDHEN and CDR2 SYDVKM. The CDR3 DNA reads as TGTGCCAGCAGTCCCGCAGCGACAGGGGGCTACGAGCAGTACTTC. Amino acid sequence: CASSPAATGGYEQYF.

The V gene is TRBV2, the J gene TRBJ1-4, with D perhaps matching TRBD1 (6 bases). V dropped 5 bases and J dropped 11 bases, with 18 bases sitting between them. CDR3 length: 14 residues. Germline lookup yields CDR1 SNHLY and CDR2 FYNNEI. The CDR3 coding sequence is TGTGCCAGCAGTTCTACAGGGCGGAGGATGAAACTGTTTTTT. This sequence encodes CASSSTGRRMKLFF.

The chain employs TRBV6-6 and TRBJ1-1; D is uncertain. V lost 5 bases and J lost 6, with 13 bases in between. The CDR3 is 13 residues long. In germline, CDR1 is MNHNY, CDR2 SVGAGI (reference sequence). CDR3 DNA: TGTGCCAGCAGTGCCTCTCACTTTTCTGAAGCTTTCTTT. Amino acids: CASSASHFSEAFF.

Regarding this clone: At one end the junction does not follow the germline gene, possibly because of a read error. The J gene is TRBJ1-2, the V gene TRBV27; 12 nucleotides agree with TRBD1. Looked up from germline, CDR1 is MNHEY and CDR2 is SMNVEV (reference sequence). The CDR3 is 13 amino acids. In DNA form, the CDR3 reads TGTGCCAGCAGACTTGGGACAGGGGGCGTTGAACTCTTC. It yields the protein CASRLGTGGVELF.

The chain joins TRBV7-2 to TRBJ1-3; tentatively, D is TRBD1 (6 bases). The CDR3 is 19 residues long. CDR1 and CDR2 (germline): SGHTA, FQGNSA. V lost 4 bases, J lost 1 base, and 23 bases lay in between. The CDR3 DNA reads as TGTGCCAGCAGCTCGTCCCCGGGGCAGGGGATCTCGTCTGGAAACACCATATATTTT. Translating gives CASSSSPGQGISSGNTIYF.

As to this clone: Other nucleotide sequences in the sample specify the same CDR3. The chain recombines TRBV19 with TRBJ1-1, with TRBD1 as a possible D gene (5 bases). Germline CDR1 LNHDA, CDR2 SQIVND (reference sequence). The CDR3 has 14 amino acids. V lost 3 bases and J lost 0, with 8 bases in between. The CDR3 DNA is TGTGCCAGTAGTATCGGGGGAATGAACACTGAAGCTTTCTTT. It encodes CASSIGGMNTEAFF.

V gene TRBV28 combines with J gene TRBJ1-5, with unresolved D. The length of the CDR3 is 15 residues. The germline V and J ends were trimmed by 7 bases and 4 bases, with 17 bases remaining between them. The germline gives CDR1 MDHEN, CDR2 SYDVKM. CDR3 nucleotide sequence: TGTGCCAGCACCGAAGGAGGGTCAATTAATCAGCCCCAGCATTTT. Encoded protein: CASTEGGSINQPQHF.

The rearrangement joins TRBV10-1 to TRBJ1-2, with D unclear. From germline, CDR1 is WNHNN and CDR2 SYGVQD (reference sequence). This CDR3 spans 14 amino acids. The V end was cut by 8 bases, the J end by 5 bases, with 18 bases between. The CDR3 loop is CASVEVGSSYGYTF. CDR3 DNA: TGCGCCAGCGTGGAAGTGGGCAGCTCTTATGGCTACACCTTC.

This clone appeared once. The chain links TRBV6-5 to TRBJ1-3; 7 bases are a match to TRBD1. Looked up from germline, CDR1 is MNHEY and CDR2 is SVGAGI. The ends lost 7 bases at V and 4 bases at J; junction bases unmatched: 10. CDR3 length: 15 amino acids. CDR3 sequence reads: CASTERGQLGNTIYF. Here the CDR3 DNA reads TGTGCCAGCACGGAAAGGGGGCAGTTAGGAAACACCATATATTTT.

The chain couples TRBV19 to TRBJ2-3, with 7 bases identical to TRBD1. The ends lost 3 bases at V and 6 bases at J; junction bases unmatched: 3. This CDR3 has 13 amino acids. Germline values: CDR1 LNHDA, CDR2 SQIVND (reference sequence). In nucleotides, the CDR3 is TGTGCCAGTAGTATCGTCAGGGGGGATACGCAGTATTTT. Protein: CASSIVRGDTQYF. Looking up the rest from reference TRBV19 and TRBJ2-3 gives the full variable domain: DGGITQSPKYLFRKEGQNVTLSCEQNLNHDAMYWYRQDPGQGLRLIYYSQIVNDFQKGDIAEGYSVSREKKESFPLTVTSAQKNPTAFYLCASSIVRGDTQYFGPGTRLTVL.